This TCR beta chain was obtained from a study of cytomegalovirus exposure and HLA in healthy donors. Per germline, CDR1 SGHVS and CDR2 FNYEAQ. The CDR3 sequence is 15 residues long. V dropped 5 bases and J dropped 0 bases, with 11 bases sitting between them. This clone is a singleton in its sample. A multiplex PCR was run with 60 Vbeta primers and 13 Jbeta primers. The data were produced by immunoSEQ multiplex PCR, yet TCRdb's version contains in-frame clones alone and is incomplete. The repertoire holds about 67,000 clones, with about two thirds as singletons. The sequence derives from a woman aged 25 to 45 in good health and CMV-seronegative. Sequencing was done on a sample of PBMCs. The J gene is TRBJ2-1, the V gene TRBV7-6, with D perhaps TRBD1 (6 bases). The CDR3 nucleotides are TGTGCCAGCAGCCCACTGACAGGCTCCTACAATGAGCAGTTCTTC. Translation gives CASSPLTGSYNEQFF.